This T cell receptor beta chain was found in a study of technical replicates of blood from a few donors. V was clipped by 4 bases and J by 7 bases, with 14 bases between them. CDR1 and CDR2 from the germline V gene are LNHNV and YYDKDF (reference sequence). CDR3 length: 14 residues. TCRdb's copy holds only in-frame clones and misses some; the assay was immunoSEQ multiplex PCR. The repertoire holds more than 65,000 clones, 80% to 95% seen once, with roughly 0.41% in the top ten. The sequenced sample was T cells isolated from PBMCs. This TCR was recovered from a human donor in good health. The chain is built from TRBV15 and TRBJ1-5; a possible D gene is TRBD1 (5 bases). CDR3 coding DNA: TGTGCCACCAGCACTTTCAGGGAAGGACAGCCCCAGCATTTT. Amino acids: CATSTFREGQPQHF.